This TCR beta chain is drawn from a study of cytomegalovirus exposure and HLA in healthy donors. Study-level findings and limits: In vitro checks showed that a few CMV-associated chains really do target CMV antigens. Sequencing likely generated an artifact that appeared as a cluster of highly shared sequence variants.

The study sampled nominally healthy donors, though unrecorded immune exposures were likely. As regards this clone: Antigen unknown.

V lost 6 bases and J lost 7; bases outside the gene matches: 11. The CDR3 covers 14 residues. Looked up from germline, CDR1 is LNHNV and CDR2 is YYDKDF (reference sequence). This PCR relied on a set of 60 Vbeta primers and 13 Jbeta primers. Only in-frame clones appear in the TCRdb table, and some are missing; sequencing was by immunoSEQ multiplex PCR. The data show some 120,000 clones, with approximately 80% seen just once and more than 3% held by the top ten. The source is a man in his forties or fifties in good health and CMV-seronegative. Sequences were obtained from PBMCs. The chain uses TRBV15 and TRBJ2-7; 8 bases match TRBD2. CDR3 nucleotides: TGTGCCACCAGGGTTCGGGGGGGACAAGGGGAGCAGTACTTC. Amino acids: CATRVRGGQGEQYF.